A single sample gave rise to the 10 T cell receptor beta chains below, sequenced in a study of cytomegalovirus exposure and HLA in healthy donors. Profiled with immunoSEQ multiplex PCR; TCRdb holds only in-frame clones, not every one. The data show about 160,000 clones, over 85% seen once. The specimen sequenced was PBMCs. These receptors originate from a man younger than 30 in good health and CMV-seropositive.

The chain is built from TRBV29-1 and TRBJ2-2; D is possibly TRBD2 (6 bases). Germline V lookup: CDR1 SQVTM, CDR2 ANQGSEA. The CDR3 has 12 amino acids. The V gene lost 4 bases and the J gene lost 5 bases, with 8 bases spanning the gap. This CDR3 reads CSVVGGTGELFF. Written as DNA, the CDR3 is TGCAGCGTTGTGGGGGGAACCGGGGAGCTGTTTTTT.

CDR3 residues: CASSQGWAGGPDTQYF. The CDR3 bases are TGCGCCAGCAGCCAGGGGTGGGCGGGAGGGCCAGATACGCAGTATTTT. The chain couples TRBV4-1 to TRBJ2-3; 9 bases match TRBD2. This CDR3 comprises 16 residues. The germline gives CDR1 MGHRA, CDR2 YSYEKL. With V trimmed by 3 bases and J by 4 bases, 8 bases remained unmatched.

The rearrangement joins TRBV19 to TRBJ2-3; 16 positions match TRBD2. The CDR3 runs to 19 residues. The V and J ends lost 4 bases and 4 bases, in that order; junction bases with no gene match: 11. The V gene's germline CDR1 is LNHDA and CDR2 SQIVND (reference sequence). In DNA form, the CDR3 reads TGTGCCAGTAGTAACCCGGGACTAGCGGGAGGGACCCCCGCAGATACGCAGTATTTT. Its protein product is CASSNPGLAGGTPADTQYF.

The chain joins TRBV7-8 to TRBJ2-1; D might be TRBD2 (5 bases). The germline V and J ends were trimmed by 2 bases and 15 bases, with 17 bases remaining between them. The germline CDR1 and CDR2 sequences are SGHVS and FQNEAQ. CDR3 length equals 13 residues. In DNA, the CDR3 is TGTGCCAGCAGCTTATTGGGCACCTATGAGGGGTTCTTC. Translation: CASSLLGTYEGFF.

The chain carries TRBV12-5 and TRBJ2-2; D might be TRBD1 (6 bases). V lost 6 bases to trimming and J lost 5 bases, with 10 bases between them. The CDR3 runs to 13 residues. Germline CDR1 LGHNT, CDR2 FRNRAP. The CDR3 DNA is TGTGCTAGTGGAAGCACAGGGACCGGGGAGCTGTTTTTT. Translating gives CASGSTGTGELFF.

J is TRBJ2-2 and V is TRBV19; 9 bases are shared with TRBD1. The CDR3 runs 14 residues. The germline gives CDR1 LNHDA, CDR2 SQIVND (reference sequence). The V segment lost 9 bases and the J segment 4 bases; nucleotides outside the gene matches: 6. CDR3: CASSGTGITGELFF. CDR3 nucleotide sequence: TGTGCCAGCTCCGGGACAGGGATCACCGGGGAGCTGTTTTTT. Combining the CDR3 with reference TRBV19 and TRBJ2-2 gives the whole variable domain DGGITQSPKYLFRKEGQNVTLSCEQNLNHDAMYWYRQDPGQGLRLIYYSQIVNDFQKGDIAEGYSVSREKKESFPLTVTSAQKNPTAFYLCASSGTGITGELFFGEGSRLTVL.

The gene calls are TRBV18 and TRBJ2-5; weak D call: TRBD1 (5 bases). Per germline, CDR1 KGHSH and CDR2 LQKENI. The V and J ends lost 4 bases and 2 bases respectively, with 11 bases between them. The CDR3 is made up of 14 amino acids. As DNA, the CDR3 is TGTGCCAGCTCACTCATCCAGGGACAAGAGACCCAGTACTTC. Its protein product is CASSLIQGQETQYF.

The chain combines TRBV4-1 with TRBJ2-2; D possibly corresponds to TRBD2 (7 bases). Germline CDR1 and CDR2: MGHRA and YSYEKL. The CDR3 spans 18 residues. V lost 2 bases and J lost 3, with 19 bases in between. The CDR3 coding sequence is TGCGCCAGCAGCCAACCAAAGGGAGGGGGTAGGGACACCGGGGAGCTGTTTTTT. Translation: CASSQPKGGGRDTGELFF.

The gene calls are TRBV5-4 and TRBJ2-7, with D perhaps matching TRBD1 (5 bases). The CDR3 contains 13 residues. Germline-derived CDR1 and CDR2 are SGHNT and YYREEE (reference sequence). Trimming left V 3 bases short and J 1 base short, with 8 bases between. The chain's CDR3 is CASSYQGSYEQYF. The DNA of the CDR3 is TGTGCCAGCAGCTATCAGGGTTCCTACGAGCAGTACTTC.

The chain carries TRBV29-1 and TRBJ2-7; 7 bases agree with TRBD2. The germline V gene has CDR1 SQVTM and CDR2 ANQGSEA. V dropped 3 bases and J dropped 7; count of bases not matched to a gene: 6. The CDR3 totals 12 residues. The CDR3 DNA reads TGCAGCGTTGAGAGACTAGCTCGTGAGCAGTACTTC. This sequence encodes CSVERLAREQYF.